The 12 T cell receptor beta chains below all came from one sample that was sequenced in a study of T cell responses to AZD1222 COVID-19 vaccine. Profiled with immunoSEQ multiplex PCR; TCRdb holds only in-frame clones, not every one. The sample has roughly 120,000 clones, 86% seen once. Here the sequenced sample was peripheral blood, taken on day 0 of AZD1222 vaccination. These receptors were collected from an adult in good health.

CDR3 in amino acids: CASDDRGNYGYTF. The CDR3 bases are TGTGCCAGCGACGACAGGGGAAACTATGGCTACACCTTC. The chain couples TRBV6-5 to TRBJ1-2, with 8 bases identical to TRBD1. CDR1 and CDR2 (germline): MNHEY, SVGAGI. CDR3 length equals 13 residues. With V trimmed by 8 bases and J by 2 bases, 4 bases remained unmatched.

The rearrangement joins TRBV29-1 to TRBJ2-5, with D maybe TRBD2 (6 bases). Trimming shortened V by 5 bases and J by 1 base, and 8 bases separated the two germline ends. Germline V gene lookup returns CDR1 SQVTM and CDR2 ANQGSEA. The CDR3 totals 12 residues. The CDR3 region has the DNA TGCAGCGTTCTAGCGAGCCAAGAGACCCAGTACTTC. It translates to CSVLASQETQYF.

This clone was seen a few times. The chain couples TRBV9 to TRBJ1-1, with unresolved D. The CDR3 runs 14 residues. Deletions cut 4 bases from V and 1 base from J, with 11 bases between. Germline V lookup: CDR1 SGDLS, CDR2 YYNGEE. The CDR3 protein is CASSPATPNTEAFF. CDR3 DNA sequence: TGTGCCAGCAGCCCCGCCACTCCGAACACTGAAGCTTTCTTT.

V gene TRBV28 combines with J gene TRBJ2-3; 7 positions agree with TRBD2. J was trimmed by 0 bases and V by 4 bases; bases with no gene match: 1. In germline, CDR1 is MDHEN, CDR2 SYDVKM. This CDR3 comprises 14 residues. CDR3: CASSSGGSTDTQYF. The CDR3 bases are TGTGCCAGCAGTTCCGGGGGGAGCACAGATACGCAGTATTTT.

The chain couples TRBV4-1 to TRBJ2-1, with D maybe TRBD1 (5 bases). CDR3 size: 15 residues. Per germline, CDR1 MGHRA and CDR2 YSYEKL. Deletions cut 1 base from V and 6 bases from J, with 13 bases between. CDR3 nucleotide sequence: TGCGCCAGCAGCCAAGTTGGAAGGGGCTCCAATGAGCAGTTCTTC. It translates to CASSQVGRGSNEQFF.

For this clone: This specimen includes other DNA sequences encoding the same CDR3. The V call is TRBV3-1 (or the pseudogene TRBV3-2), the J call TRBJ1-5, with D unresolved. Germline CDR1 and CDR2: LGHDT and YNNKEL (reference sequence). Deletions cut 0 bases from V and 1 base from J, with 4 bases between. This CDR3 comprises 14 residues. The CDR3 DNA sequence: TGTGCCAGCAGCCAAGAAGGGAGCAATCAGCCCCAGCATTTT. Its protein is CASSQEGSNQPQHF.

V usage is TRBV19 and J usage is TRBJ1-4, with D possibly TRBD1 on 5 matching bases. Germline loops: CDR1 LNHDA, CDR2 SQIVND (reference sequence). CDR3 length equals 15 residues. Trimming left V 9 bases short and J 3 bases short, with 17 bases between. CDR3 residues: CASSTAGGANEKLFF. The DNA of the CDR3 is TGTGCCAGCTCTACGGCCGGGGGGGCTAATGAAAAACTGTTTTTT.

Note on this clone: At one end, the junction sequence differs from germline, possibly due to a read error. The chain links TRBV6-5 to TRBJ2-7; no reliable D call. Germline values: CDR1 MNHEY, CDR2 SVGAGI. The CDR3 contains 14 residues. CDR3 sequence reads: CASNYRLLTYEQYF. The CDR3 DNA is TGTGCCAGCAATTACCGGCTACTCACCTACGAGCAGTACTTC.

The rearrangement uses TRBV5-8 and TRBJ1-6; D is unresolved. The CDR3 runs to 13 residues. Deletions cut 5 bases from V and 8 bases from J, with 11 bases between. Germline V gives CDR1 SGHTS, CDR2 YDEGEE. The CDR3 nucleotides are TGTGCCAGCAGTTTCGGACGCGATTCACCCCTCCACTTT. This gives the protein CASSFGRDSPLHF.

As DNA, the CDR3 is TGTGCCAGCGTCGGGACAGAGAACACTGAAGCTTTCTTT. Translation: CASVGTENTEAFF. This chain connects TRBV2 to TRBJ1-1, with 7 bases identical to TRBD1. V dropped 8 bases and J dropped 1; count of bases not matched to a gene: 4. CDR3 length: 13 amino acids. Germline-derived CDR1 and CDR2 are SNHLY and FYNNEI.

In this sample, this clone turned up a few times. This sequence joins TRBV4-1 and TRBJ2-1; the D gene is possibly TRBD1 (6 bases). Trimming took off 0 bases at V and 7 bases at J, with 10 bases between the two ends. This CDR3 comprises 14 residues. The germline gives CDR1 MGHRA, CDR2 YSYEKL. CDR3: CASSQEQGWNEQFF. CDR3 DNA sequence: TGCGCCAGCAGCCAAGAACAGGGCTGGAATGAGCAGTTCTTC.

This clone was detected only a few times. The chain carries TRBV9 and TRBJ1-2, with 8 nucleotides matching TRBD1. The CDR3 sequence is 12 residues long. V dropped 4 bases and J dropped 6; count of bases not matched to a gene: 2. Germline CDR1 SGDLS, CDR2 YYNGEE. The CDR3 coding sequence is TGTGCCAGCAGCCGGGACAGGCATGGCTACACCTTC. This gives the protein CASSRDRHGYTF.